This is a list of T cell receptor beta chains from one sample in a study of regulatory dendritic cells for organ transplantation. Generated by immunoSEQ multiplex PCR, the TCRdb table keeps only in-frame clones and is missing some. The sample has roughly 12,000 clones, around nine tenths seen once; the top ten hold 0.22%. Their target antigens are unknown. The sample was naive CD8+ T cells from blood cultured with regulatory dendritic cells. Every receptor here comes from a human donor in good health. The CDR3 runs from the conserved cysteine through the conserved F or W. The D gene is left open where the match is weak. Clone sizes are given selectively: once, few, many, or a class where the clone is expanded.

. | TRBJ2-1 | TRBV27 | 14 | TRBD1 | CASSPWTGENEQFF | TGTGCCAGCAGTCCCTGGACAGGGGAGAATGAGCAGTTCTTC
few | TRBJ2-5 | TRBV9 | 11 | . | CASSEGRSQYF | TGTGCCAGCAGCGAGGGCCGGTCCCAGTACTTC
few | TRBJ2-7 | TRBV19 | 15 | TRBD1 | CASSMRTGGFYEQYF | TGTGCCAGTAGTATGAGGACAGGGGGCTTCTACGAGCAGTACTTC
. | TRBJ2-5 | TRBV9 | 14 | . | CASSASGIQETQYF | TGTGCCAGCAGCGCTTCCGGGATCCAAGAGACCCAGTACTTC
. | TRBJ2-7 | TRBV4-3 | 16 | TRBD2 | CASSQDLSGGVYEQYF | TGCGCCAGCAGCCAAGATTTGAGCGGGGGAGTTTACGAGCAGTACTTC
. | TRBJ1-2 | TRBV11-2 | 16 | . | CASSLDGGGGGYGYTF | TGTGCCAGCAGCTTAGATGGAGGGGGAGGTGGCTATGGCTACACCTTC
. | TRBJ2-7 | TRBV5-4 | 18 | TRBD2 | CASSGGLAGARGGDEQYF | TGTGCCAGCAGCGGCGGACTAGCGGGAGCCCGAGGGGGGGACGAGCAGTACTTC
. | TRBJ2-7 | TRBV9 | 13 | . | CAGSVHPIYEQYF | TGTGCCGGCAGCGTACACCCGATCTACGAGCAGTACTTC
. | TRBJ2-6 | TRBV13 | 18 | . | CASSLGWQGGSGANVLTF | TGTGCCAGCAGCCTAGGATGGCAGGGAGGCTCTGGGGCCAACGTCCTGACTTTC
. | TRBJ2-1 | TRBV28 | 16 | . | CASSPDPGPEINEQFF | TGTGCCAGCAGTCCAGATCCGGGGCCTGAGATCAATGAGCAGTTCTTC
. | TRBJ2-2 | TRBV6-5 | 14 | . | CATAYRVNTGELFF | TGTGCCACCGCGTACAGGGTTAACACCGGGGAGCTGTTTTTT
. | TRBJ2-2 | TRBV6-5 | 12 | . | CASSNPGGELFF | TGTGCCAGCAGCAACCCTGGAGGGGAGCTGTTTTTT
. | TRBJ1-5 | TRBV30 | 14 | . | CAWSVGQGYQPQHF | TGTGCCTGGAGTGTCGGCCAGGGGTATCAGCCCCAGCATTTT
. | TRBJ2-3 | TRBV5-5 | 15 | . | CASSLPVRTTDTQYF | TGTGCCAGCAGCTTACCCGTAAGGACGACAGATACGCAGTATTTT
. | TRBJ1-4 | TRBV7-6 | 15 | . | CASSPYRVPNEKLFF | TGTGCCAGCAGCCCGTACAGGGTTCCTAATGAAAAACTGTTTTTT
. | TRBJ1-2 | TRBV27 | 15 | TRBD1 | CASMSQGQGRYGYTF | TGTGCCAGCATGTCGCAAGGACAGGGACGCTATGGCTACACCTTC
. | TRBJ2-7 | TRBV13 | 15 | TRBD2 | CASSIRLAEHYEQYF | TGTGCCAGCAGCATCCGACTAGCGGAACACTACGAGCAGTACTTC
. | TRBJ2-7 | TRBV13 | 14 | . | CASSLEQGAYEQYF | TGTGCCAGCAGCCTTGAACAGGGAGCCTACGAGCAGTACTTC
few | TRBJ2-1 | TRBV4-2 | 17 | TRBD2 | CASSHPRAGASYNEQFF | TGTGCCAGCAGCCATCCGCGAGCGGGGGCCTCCTACAATGAGCAGTTCTTC
. | TRBJ2-5 | TRBV9 | 18 | TRBD2 | CASSVGRTSGGLQETQYF | TGTGCCAGCAGCGTAGGGCGTACTAGCGGGGGGTTACAAGAGACCCAGTACTTC
. | TRBJ2-1 | TRBV5-1 | 15 | TRBD2 | CASRNSGEPYNEQFF | TGCGCCAGCAGAAATAGCGGGGAGCCCTACAATGAGCAGTTCTTC
once | TRBJ2-1 | TRBV4-3 | 14 | . | CASSQELAFNEQFF | TGCGCCAGCAGCCAAGAACTTGCCTTCAATGAGCAGTTCTTC
. | TRBJ2-7 | TRBV6-5 | 13 | . | CASSLTTTYEQYF | TGTGCCAGCAGTCTCACTACAACCTACGAGCAGTACTTC
. | TRBJ2-2 | TRBV9 | 16 | . | CASHETGSLHTGELFF | TGTGCCAGCCATGAAACTGGAAGTCTGCACACCGGGGAGCTGTTTTTT
once | TRBJ2-7 | TRBV27 | 13 | . | CASSPPRGREQYF | TGTGCCAGCAGTCCACCCCGAGGGCGGGAGCAGTACTTC
. | TRBJ2-3 | TRBV5-4 | 15 | . | CASSVGRYLTDTQYF | TGTGCCAGCAGCGTTGGCAGGTATTTAACAGATACGCAGTATTTT
. | TRBJ2-5 | TRBV7-2 | 16 | TRBD1 | CASSLGQGAPQETQYF | TGTGCCAGCAGCTTAGGACAGGGGGCGCCCCAAGAGACCCAGTACTTC
. | TRBJ1-2 | TRBV28 | 14 | . | CASSLWGANYGYTF | TGTGCCAGCAGTTTGTGGGGGGCTAACTATGGCTACACCTTC
. | TRBJ2-3 | TRBV6-1 | 14 | TRBD2 | CASDPSGRAYTQYF | TGTGCCAGCGACCCCAGCGGGAGGGCTTATACGCAGTATTTT
. | TRBJ2-2 | TRBV28 | 15 | . | CASSFNIERPGELFF | TGTGCCAGCAGTTTTAACATCGAACGACCCGGGGAGCTGTTTTTT
. | TRBJ2-7 | TRBV6-6 | 14 | TRBD2 | CATNREDGSYEQYF | TGTGCCACCAACCGGGAGGACGGATCCTACGAGCAGTACTTC
. | TRBJ2-7 | TRBV18 | 11 | . | CASSPDYEQYF | TGTGCCAGCTCACCGGACTACGAGCAGTACTTC
. | TRBJ2-7 | TRBV19 | 14 | . | CATSHFGGTYEQYF | TGTGCCACCTCACACTTCGGGGGAACCTACGAGCAGTACTTC
. | TRBJ2-3 | TRBV27 | 14 | . | CASSLFGAGDTQYF | TGTGCCAGCAGTTTATTCGGGGCGGGAGATACGCAGTATTTT
. | TRBJ2-7 | TRBV29-1 | 12 | . | CSVADSSYEQYF | TGCAGCGTTGCCGACAGTTCCTACGAGCAGTACTTC
once | TRBJ1-1 | TRBV4-1 | 18 | . | CASSRLWSVPGADTEAFF | TGCGCCAGCAGCCGTTTGTGGTCAGTCCCAGGGGCGGACACTGAAGCTTTCTTT
. | TRBJ2-7 | TRBV2 | 17 | . | CASSFPNAGRHTYEQYF | TGTGCCAGCAGCTTCCCCAATGCGGGGAGGCATACCTACGAGCAGTACTTC
. | TRBJ2-3 | TRBV30 | 12 | TRBD2 | CASGLGTDTQYF | TGTGCCTCCGGACTAGGCACAGATACGCAGTATTTT
. | TRBJ1-2 | TRBV4-1 | 15 | . | CASSQDAGASYGYTF | TGCGCCAGCAGCCAAGATGCGGGGGCCAGCTATGGCTACACCTTC
. | TRBJ2-7 | TRBV10-3 | 12 | . | CAISGTPYEQYF | TGTGCCATCAGTGGAACACCCTACGAGCAGTACTTC
once | TRBJ1-5 | TRBV19 | 18 | TRBD1 | CATPNDRGNFNSNQPQHF | TGTGCCACCCCAAACGACAGGGGGAATTTTAATAGCAACCAGCCCCAGCATTTT
. | TRBJ2-7 | TRBV7-2 | 13 | . | CASSSPTGSEQYF | TGTGCCAGCAGCTCACCGACAGGATCCGAGCAGTACTTC
. | TRBJ2-3 | TRBV28 | 16 | . | CASSPSEGLLTDTQYF | TGTGCCAGCAGTCCTTCGGAGGGCCTCTTAACAGATACGCAGTATTTT
. | TRBJ1-2 | TRBV9 | 16 | . | CASSVEDWDTNYGYTF | TGTGCCAGCAGCGTAGAGGACTGGGACACAAACTATGGCTACACCTTC
. | TRBJ2-1 | TRBV10-3 | 15 | TRBD2 | CAISGDSGGYNEQFF | TGTGCCATCAGTGGCGATAGCGGGGGCTACAATGAGCAGTTCTTC
few | TRBJ1-4 | TRBV2 | 16 | TRBD1 | CASRGITDRVDEKLFF | TGTGCCAGCAGGGGAATAACGGACAGGGTGGATGAAAAACTGTTTTTT
. | TRBJ1-1 | TRBV9 | 16 | TRBD1 | CASSVGWDSLNTEAFF | TGTGCCAGCAGCGTTGGGTGGGACAGCCTGAACACTGAAGCTTTCTTT
. | TRBJ2-1 | TRBV11-2 | 12 | . | CASSSTTHEQFF | TGTGCCAGCAGCTCCACGACCCACGAGCAGTTCTTC
. | TRBJ2-7 | TRBV28 | 16 | . | CASSGGPSLSSYEQYF | TGTGCCAGCTCCGGCGGGCCTTCTCTGAGCTCCTACGAGCAGTACTTC